Listed below are T cell receptor beta chains from one sample, sequenced in a study of cytomegalovirus exposure and HLA in healthy donors. Only in-frame clones appear in the TCRdb table, and some are missing; sequencing was by immunoSEQ multiplex PCR. The table includes over 150,000 clones, 79% detected once. Sequenced input: PBMCs. Receptors were obtained from a man under 40 in good health and CMV-seropositive. CDR3s include the opening cysteine and the closing phenylalanine or tryptophan. Fields, in order: J gene, clone size, D gene, V gene, CDR3 DNA, CDR3 protein. A D gene is named only where the DNA matches it firmly. Size is omitted from some rows. Given values are once, few, many or a class for expanded clones.

j_call: TRBJ2-1
clone_size: NA
d_call: TRBD2
v_call: TRBV7-9
cdr3_nt: TGTGCCAGCAGCTTAGATTTTCGGGCGGCGGGAGCTTACAATGAGCAGTTCTTC
cdr3_aa: CASSLDFRAAGAYNEQFF

j_call: TRBJ2-3
clone_size: NA
d_call: TRBD2
v_call: TRBV5-1
cdr3_nt: TGCGCCAGCAGGATTAGCGGGATGGGGCTGGATACGCAGTATTTT
cdr3_aa: CASRISGMGLDTQYF

j_call: TRBJ2-7
clone_size: few
d_call: NA
v_call: TRBV7-9
cdr3_nt: TGTGCCAGCAGCCCTACTAGATCCCCCGAGCAGTACTTC
cdr3_aa: CASSPTRSPEQYF

j_call: TRBJ2-5
clone_size: NA
d_call: NA
v_call: TRBV28
cdr3_nt: TGTGCCAGCAGTTTTCTATCCAGGGAAAGACAAGAGACCCAGTACTTC
cdr3_aa: CASSFLSRERQETQYF

j_call: TRBJ1-5
clone_size: NA
d_call: NA
v_call: TRBV27
cdr3_nt: TGTGCCAGCAGTTTATCGGCAGGCTATAGCAATCAGCCCCAGCATTTT
cdr3_aa: CASSLSAGYSNQPQHF

j_call: TRBJ2-7
clone_size: NA
d_call: NA
v_call: TRBV6-1
cdr3_nt: TGTGCCAGCAGAGCGGGCCCCTACGAGCAGTACTTC
cdr3_aa: CASRAGPYEQYF

j_call: TRBJ1-2
clone_size: NA
d_call: NA
v_call: TRBV14
cdr3_nt: TGTGCCAGCAGCCCGACAGGTCCCCGGGACTATGGCTACACCTTC
cdr3_aa: CASSPTGPRDYGYTF

j_call: TRBJ2-5
clone_size: NA
d_call: TRBD2
v_call: TRBV23-1
cdr3_nt: TGCGCCAGCAGTCCCCCTGGACTAGCGGGACCAAAAGAGACCCAGTACTTC
cdr3_aa: CASSPPGLAGPKETQYF

j_call: TRBJ1-2
clone_size: NA
d_call: TRBD1
v_call: TRBV28
cdr3_nt: TGTGCCAGCAGTTTTAGGGGGCACTATGGCTACACCTTC
cdr3_aa: CASSFRGHYGYTF

j_call: TRBJ1-1
clone_size: NA
d_call: NA
v_call: TRBV12-5
cdr3_nt: TGTGCTAGTGGGCATGGGGGGAGCACTGAAGCTTTCTTT
cdr3_aa: CASGHGGSTEAFF

j_call: TRBJ1-1
clone_size: NA
d_call: TRBD1
v_call: TRBV5-1
cdr3_nt: TGCGCCAGCAGCCCGACAGGGGGGAACACTGAAGCTTTCTTT
cdr3_aa: CASSPTGGNTEAFF

j_call: TRBJ1-5
clone_size: few
d_call: TRBD1
v_call: TRBV27
cdr3_nt: TGTGCCAGCAGCCAGGACAGGGAAGGTCAGCCCCAGCATTTT
cdr3_aa: CASSQDREGQPQHF

j_call: TRBJ1-2
clone_size: NA
d_call: NA
v_call: TRBV6-5
cdr3_nt: TGTGCCAGCAGTTACAGTCAGGGTGCTAACTATGGCTACACCTTC
cdr3_aa: CASSYSQGANYGYTF

j_call: TRBJ2-5
clone_size: NA
d_call: NA
v_call: TRBV29-1
cdr3_nt: TGCAGCGTAGGGGTAGGAGAGACCCAGTACTTC
cdr3_aa: CSVGVGETQYF

j_call: TRBJ2-5
clone_size: few
d_call: TRBD2
v_call: TRBV14
cdr3_nt: TGTGCCAGCAGCCATAGGCTCGGTAGCGGGGAACAAGAGACCCAGTACTTC
cdr3_aa: CASSHRLGSGEQETQYF

j_call: TRBJ1-2
clone_size: NA
d_call: NA
v_call: TRBV6-6
cdr3_nt: TGTGCCAGCAGTTACTCGGGGGGGAACTATGGCTACACCTTC
cdr3_aa: CASSYSGGNYGYTF

j_call: TRBJ1-1
clone_size: NA
d_call: NA
v_call: TRBV19
cdr3_nt: TGTGCCAGTGGGGGACTCACTGAAGCTTTCTTT
cdr3_aa: CASGGLTEAFF

j_call: TRBJ2-7
clone_size: NA
d_call: TRBD1
v_call: TRBV7-9
cdr3_nt: TGTGCCAGCAGCCCGCCGTACCGGGACAGTTCCTACGAGCAGTACTTC
cdr3_aa: CASSPPYRDSSYEQYF

j_call: TRBJ1-6
clone_size: NA
d_call: TRBD1
v_call: TRBV6-5
cdr3_nt: TGTGCCAGCAGTTATGAGGGGGCGGTTTCACCCCTCCACTTT
cdr3_aa: CASSYEGAVSPLHF

j_call: TRBJ2-1
clone_size: NA
d_call: TRBD2
v_call: TRBV27
cdr3_nt: TGTGCCAGCAGTTTGACTAGCGGCTTCTACAATGAGCAGTTCTTC
cdr3_aa: CASSLTSGFYNEQFF

j_call: TRBJ1-2
clone_size: NA
d_call: NA
v_call: TRBV5-4
cdr3_nt: TGTGCCAGCAGCTGGGGGGGCTACCCGGGCCGGGGCTACACCTTC
cdr3_aa: CASSWGGYPGRGYTF

j_call: TRBJ2-1
clone_size: once
d_call: TRBD2
v_call: TRBV11-3
cdr3_nt: TGTGCCAGCAGCTCCGGGAGAGCGGGGGGATACAATGAGCAGTTCTTC
cdr3_aa: CASSSGRAGGYNEQFF

j_call: TRBJ2-7
clone_size: NA
d_call: TRBD1
v_call: TRBV28
cdr3_nt: TGTGCCAGCAGTTTCGGGACAGGGAACGAGCAGTACTTC
cdr3_aa: CASSFGTGNEQYF

j_call: TRBJ2-1
clone_size: NA
d_call: TRBD2
v_call: TRBV27
cdr3_nt: TGTGCCAGCAGTCTACTAGCGGGACGTAACAATGAGCAGTTCTTC
cdr3_aa: CASSLLAGRNNEQFF

j_call: TRBJ1-1
clone_size: NA
d_call: NA
v_call: TRBV7-2
cdr3_nt: TGTGCCAGCAGCTTATCGGGCAGGGGCGTTGAAGCTTTCTTT
cdr3_aa: CASSLSGRGVEAFF

j_call: TRBJ1-2
clone_size: NA
d_call: NA
v_call: TRBV29-1
cdr3_nt: TGCAGCGTTGACCCCCAGGGGTTTGGCTATGGCTACACCTTC
cdr3_aa: CSVDPQGFGYGYTF